This TCR beta chain stems from a study of blood T cell repertoires in COVID-19. Overall study: In each case, the material was cDNA or gDNA derived from T cells, B-cell-depleted T cells, or PBMCs.

Sequenced by immunoSEQ multiplex PCR; TCRdb stores in-frame clones only, minus some. The data show 430,000 or so clones, around 90% seen once. The CDR3 is 15 amino acids. Deletions cut 0 bases from V and 6 bases from J, with 15 bases between. Germline CDR1 and CDR2: MGHRA and YSYEKL. The clonotype originates from a man aged 18-30 years with COVID-19, enrolled during active disease. Specimen: peripheral blood. The chain joins TRBV4-1 to TRBJ2-7; tentative D call: TRBD1 (5 bases). The CDR3 is CASSQDVAGMGEQYF. The DNA for the CDR3 is TGCGCCAGCAGCCAAGATGTTGCAGGGATGGGCGAGCAGTACTTC.